This T cell receptor (beta chain) was sequenced in a study of blood T cell repertoires in COVID-19. Study-wide background: Specimens from acute and convalescent COVID-19 originated in the United States, Italy and Spain. Sources were T cells, B-cell-depleted T cells, or PBMCs; the material itself was cDNA or gDNA.

CDR3 length equals 14 residues. The V and J ends lost 5 bases and 4 bases, in that order; junction bases with no gene match: 5. The germline V gene encodes CDR1 MDHEN and CDR2 SYDVKM. This clone appeared a few times. This same CDR3 is encoded by further DNA sequences in the sample. Original handling: Estimates of nucleated cell counts were drawn from the amplification of reference gene primers. Assay used: immunoSEQ multiplex PCR; TCRdb lists only in-frame clones, some missing. From that table come the V and J calls and clone size; the DNA was used to work out D and trimming. The table has about 42,000 clones, 76% seen once; the top ten hold about 27%.

The TCR originated in a man aged 80 or over with acute or convalescent COVID-19. This chain uses TRBV28 with TRBJ1-2, with 9 bases lining up with TRBD1. Sequencing was carried out using peripheral blood. This CDR3 is CASSPTGGGYGYTF. In DNA, the CDR3 is TGTGCCAGCAGTCCAACAGGGGGCGGCTATGGCTACACCTTC.